Here is one T cell receptor (beta chain) with its context. These data are taken from a study of T cell changes during pregnancy in multiple sclerosis. The CDR3 consists of 14 residues. V was trimmed by 7 bases and J by 1 base, leaving 13 bases between them. The germline V gene encodes CDR1 MNHNY and CDR2 SVGAGI (reference sequence). TCRdb's copy holds only in-frame clones and misses some; the assay was immunoSEQ multiplex PCR. The repertoire includes 44,000 or so clones, more than 75% of them detected once, and more than 5% sits in the top ten. The chain employs TRBV6-6 and TRBJ2-5; perhaps TRBD2 as D (5 bases). This clonotype originated in a female donor in good health, enrolled as a control in a pregnancy study. This sample comprised CD8+ T cells from peripheral blood mononuclear cells, obtained after pregnancy. CDR3 amino acids: CASTNGVFQETQYF. Here the CDR3 DNA reads TGTGCCAGCACAAACGGGGTTTTCCAAGAGACCCAGTACTTC.